Shown below are 21 T cell receptor beta chains from a single sample sequenced in a study of blood T cells in healthy people across ages. For the second PCR, which ran for about 7 to 11 cycles, a sample-barcoded 5' primer and a J-beta primer mix were used. TCRdb re-called the 5' RACE reads through MiXCR, storing one row per CDR3 protein. The sample has 630,000 or so distinct CDR3 sequences, approximately 30% seen once. The sequenced sample was blood. Source of these receptors: an elderly woman in good health.

Here the CDR3 reads CAISEFFDYQTSGTYEQYF. CDR3 sequence (DNA): TGTGCCATCAGTGAGTTCTTCGACTACCAGACTAGCGGAACCTACGAGCAGTACTTC. The chain employs TRBV10-3 and TRBJ2-5; 9 positions agree with TRBD2. The J call is uncertain, as TRBJ2-7 better fits the DNA end. The germline V gene encodes CDR1 ENHRY and CDR2 SYGVKD. This CDR3 contains 19 residues.

This clonotype came up many times. The CDR3 DNA sequence: TGTGCCAGCAGCTTAGCGCGCCAGGCTGATCAGTACTTC. Its translation: CASSLARQADQYF. The genes are TRBV7-8 and TRBJ2-7; D not resolved. V was cut by 0 bases and J by 10 bases, with 13 bases left in between. This CDR3 comprises 13 residues. The germline V gene encodes CDR1 SGHVS and CDR2 FQNEAQ.

About this clonotype itself: One base away lies a much larger clone, so this may be a sequencing read error. The V and J genes are TRBV6-6 and TRBJ2-1; D is possibly TRBD2 (6 bases). The CDR3 extends over 14 amino acids. V shed 4 bases and J shed 5 bases, with 12 bases lying between them. The V gene's germline CDR1 is MNHNY and CDR2 SVGAGI (reference sequence). DNA for the CDR3: TGTGCCAGCAGTTGCGGCCCGGGGGACAATGAGCAGTTCTTC. It codes for CASSCGPGDNEQFF.

The chain is built from TRBV6-1 and TRBJ1-5; D not certain. Per the germline V gene, CDR1 is MNHNS and CDR2 is SASEGT. CDR3 length: 16 amino acids. The ends were cut back, 4 bases at V and 4 bases at J, with 17 bases in the middle. The CDR3 DNA reads TGTGCCAGCAGTGTCGGAAGGGAGAGTCAGAATCAGCCCCAGCATTTT. This translates into CASSVGRESQNQPQHF.

At least ten counts were recorded for this clonotype. The chain couples TRBV4-1 to TRBJ2-7; TRBD1 agrees at 7 bases. The CDR3 has 14 residues. The V gene's germline CDR1 is MGHRA and CDR2 YSYEKL. J gave up 2 bases and V 4 bases, and 5 bases lay outside the gene matches. The CDR3 DNA reads as TGCGCCAGCAGCCCCACCGGGACAGCCTACGAGCAGTACTTC. It codes for CASSPTGTAYEQYF.

This clonotype has just a few counts. A read error is possible here, since a much larger clone lies one base away. V and J are TRBV6-1 and TRBJ1-2; TRBD1 agrees at 8 bases. The CDR3 contains 15 residues. Per the germline V gene, CDR1 is MNHNS and CDR2 is SASEGT. The CDR3 is CASREGLDRERGYTF. CDR3 bases: TGTGCCAGCAGGGAAGGTTTGGACAGGGAGCGTGGCTACACCTTC.

The chain is built from TRBV2 and TRBJ1-5; D may be TRBD1 (5 bases). Germline CDR1 SNHLY, CDR2 FYNNEI. Between the trimmed V and J ends, which lost 7 bases and 9 bases, there was a span of 16 bases. This CDR3 is built from 13 residues. The CDR3: CASTEGGGGPQHF. CDR3 nucleotide sequence: TGTGCCAGCACCGAGGGAGGCGGGGGGCCCCAGCATTTT.

This rearrangement joins TRBV7-3 to TRBJ2-1; perhaps TRBD2 as D (6 bases). CDR3 length equals 14 residues. The germline V and J ends were trimmed by 0 bases and 5 bases, with 8 bases remaining between them. Per germline, CDR1 SGHTA and CDR2 FQGTGA. The CDR3 DNA sequence: TGTGCCAGCAGCTTAACTAGGACTAACAATGAGCAGTTCTTC. Amino acids: CASSLTRTNNEQFF.

This clonotype was recorded at least ten times. The chain carries TRBV7-9 and TRBJ2-3, with a tentative D call TRBD1 (6 bases). The CDR3 totals 15 residues. Trimming removed 5 bases at V and 1 base at J, with 13 bases between. Germline V gene sequence: CDR1 SEHNR, CDR2 FQNEAQ (reference sequence). CDR3 bases: TGTGCCAGCAGCCCCCGGACAGAGGGCACAGATACGCAGTATTTT. Protein product: CASSPRTEGTDTQYF. Full variable domain (outside the CDR3, taken from reference TRBV7-9 and TRBJ2-3): DTGVSQNPRHKITKRGQNVTFRCDPISEHNRLYWYRQTLGQGPEFLTYFQNEAQLEKSRLLSDRFSAERPKGSFSTLEIQRTEQGDSAMYLCASSPRTEGTDTQYFGPGTRLTVL.

V usage is TRBV6-5 and J usage is TRBJ2-1, with TRBD1 identical over 9 bases. V was clipped by 4 bases and J by 6 bases; unmatched bases: 13. The CDR3 covers 17 residues. From germline, CDR1 is MNHEY and CDR2 SVGAGI. Here the CDR3 DNA reads TGTGCCAGCAGTTCTAGGTCCGGGACAGGGACCCCCAATGAGCAGTTCTTC. Residues: CASSSRSGTGTPNEQFF.

The chain combines TRBV14 with TRBJ2-1; D may be TRBD2 (5 bases). This CDR3 has 17 amino acids. The ends were cut back, 2 bases at V and 2 bases at J, with 16 bases in the middle. From germline, CDR1 is SGHDN and CDR2 FVKESK. The CDR3: CASSQTRGAAPYNEQFF. CDR3 in DNA: TGTGCCAGCAGCCAAACCCGAGGAGCGGCCCCCTACAATGAGCAGTTCTTC.

This clonotype was counted ten times or more. The chain joins TRBV3-1 to TRBJ2-3, with D possibly TRBD1 on 5 matching bases. V lost 7 bases and J lost 5, with 13 bases in between. The CDR3 spans 13 residues. Germline CDR1 is LGHDT and CDR2 is YNNKEL (reference sequence). CDR3 bases: TGTGCCAGCAACAACCAGGGAAGAGATACGCAGTATTTT. Its translation is CASNNQGRDTQYF.

In its sample, this clonotype was seen many times. The chain is built from TRBV9 and TRBJ2-4; 7 positions agree with TRBD2. The CDR3 is 17 amino acids. V lost 0 bases to trimming and J lost 5 bases; unmatched junction nucleotides: 11. CDR1 and CDR2 (germline): SGDLS, YYNGEE. In DNA form, the CDR3 reads TGTGCCAGCAGCGTAGAAACACTATACGCGGGGGAAAACATTCAGTACTTC. Its protein product is CASSVETLYAGENIQYF.

This clonotype was seen repeatedly, ten times or more. The genes are TRBV6-1 and TRBJ2-1; 11 nucleotides agree with TRBD1. Germline CDR1 is MNHNS and CDR2 is SASEGT. The CDR3 loop spans 18 amino acids. V trimming: 4 bases; J trimming: 5 bases; junction bases outside the gene matches: 13. DNA of the CDR3: TGTGCCAGCAGTGGGACAGGGGGCGTGAATAGGGCTCACAATGAGCAGTTCTTC. Amino acids: CASSGTGGVNRAHNEQFF.

This clonotype was observed a handful of times. The chain combines TRBV20-1 with TRBJ2-1, with 8 bases matching TRBD1. This CDR3 comprises 15 residues. Germline CDR1 is DFQATT and CDR2 is SNEGSKA (reference sequence). V trimming: 3 bases; J trimming: 4 bases; junction bases outside the gene matches: 8. As DNA, the CDR3 is TGCAGTGCTAGCCAGACAGGGGCCATGTACAATGAGCAGTTCTTC. This codes for CSASQTGAMYNEQFF.

This clonotype was observed at least ten times. One end of the junction fails to match germline, which may point to a read error. In nucleotides, the CDR3 is TGCGCCAGCAGCTTGGGACTTACTACAGATACGCAGTATTTT. Its protein is CASSLGLTTDTQYF. This chain links TRBV5-6 with TRBJ2-3; tentative D call: TRBD2 (6 bases). The CDR3 consists of 14 residues. CDR1 and CDR2 (germline): SGHDT, YYEEEE.

In its sample, this clonotype was seen many times. This sequence joins TRBV10-3 and TRBJ1-1, with a tentative D call TRBD1 (5 bases). V lost 11 bases to trimming and J lost 3 bases, with 16 bases between them. This CDR3 has 13 amino acids. Germline V gene data show CDR1 as ENHRY and CDR2 as SYGVKD. The DNA for the CDR3 is TGTGCCGCTATCAGGGAATTGGACACTGAAGCTTTCTTT. Its protein product is CAAIRELDTEAFF.

The chain has TRBV3-1 and TRBJ2-3; weak D call: TRBD1 (6 bases). From germline, CDR1 is LGHDT and CDR2 YNNKEL (reference sequence). Trimming removed 0 bases from V and 5 bases from J, with 15 bases in between. The CDR3 has 16 amino acids. The CDR3 protein is CASSQDERSGEDTQYF. CDR3 sequence (DNA): TGTGCCAGCAGCCAAGATGAAAGGTCAGGGGAAGATACGCAGTATTTT.

This clonotype was counted between two and nine times. V gene TRBV6-1 combines with J gene TRBJ1-1; no reliable D call. The V and J ends lost 5 bases and 4 bases respectively, with 11 bases between them. The length of the CDR3 is 13 residues. The germline V gene has CDR1 MNHNS and CDR2 SASEGT. The CDR3 loop reads CASSHTSSTEAFF. The CDR3 DNA sequence: TGTGCCAGCAGTCACACGTCTAGCACTGAAGCTTTCTTT.

The rearrangement uses TRBV7-6 and TRBJ1-1; D remains ambiguous. The CDR3 runs 14 residues. Germline V gene lookup returns CDR1 SGHVS and CDR2 FNYEAQ. The germline V and J ends were trimmed by 1 base and 7 bases, with 13 bases remaining between them. CDR3 region: CASSLDLETGEAFF. As DNA, the CDR3 is TGTGCCAGCAGCTTAGATTTGGAAACGGGTGAAGCTTTCTTT.

Ten or more counts support this clonotype. The rearrangement links TRBV9 to TRBJ2-5; 8 positions agree with TRBD1. Germline V gene sequence: CDR1 SGDLS, CDR2 YYNGEE. Trimming removed 3 bases from V and 3 bases from J; junction bases left unmatched: 7. This CDR3 comprises 15 residues. Here the CDR3 reads CASSATAGGKETQYF. The CDR3 DNA follows: TGTGCCAGCAGCGCGACCGCAGGGGGCAAAGAGACCCAGTACTTC.